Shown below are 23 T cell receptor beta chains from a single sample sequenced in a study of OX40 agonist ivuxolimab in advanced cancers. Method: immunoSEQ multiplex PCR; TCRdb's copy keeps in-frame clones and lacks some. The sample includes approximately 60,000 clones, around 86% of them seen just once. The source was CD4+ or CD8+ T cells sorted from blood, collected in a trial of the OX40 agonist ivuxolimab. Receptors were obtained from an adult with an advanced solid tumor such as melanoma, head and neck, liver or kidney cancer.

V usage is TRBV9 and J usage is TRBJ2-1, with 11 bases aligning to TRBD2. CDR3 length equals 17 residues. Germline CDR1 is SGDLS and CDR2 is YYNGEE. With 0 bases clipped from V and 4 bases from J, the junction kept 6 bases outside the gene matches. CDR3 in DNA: TGTGCCAGCAGCGTAGGGTCTAGCGGGGGGTTATACAATGAGCAGTTCTTC. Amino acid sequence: CASSVGSSGGLYNEQFF.

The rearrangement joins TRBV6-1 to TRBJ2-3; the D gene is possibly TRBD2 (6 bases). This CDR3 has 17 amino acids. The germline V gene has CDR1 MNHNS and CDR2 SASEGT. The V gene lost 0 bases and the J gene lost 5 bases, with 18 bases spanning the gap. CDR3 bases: TGTGCCAGCAGTGAAGCGGCGGGGCCGCGAGTCCAAGATACGCAGTATTTT. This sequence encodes CASSEAAGPRVQDTQYF.

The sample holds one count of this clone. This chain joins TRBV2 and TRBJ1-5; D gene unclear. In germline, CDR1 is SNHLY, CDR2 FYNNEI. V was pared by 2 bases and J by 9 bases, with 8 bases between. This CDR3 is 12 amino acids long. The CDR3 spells CASSETVGPQHF. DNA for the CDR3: TGTGCCAGCAGTGAAACGGTGGGGCCCCAGCATTTT. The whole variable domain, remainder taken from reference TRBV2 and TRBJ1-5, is EPEVTQTPSHQVTQMGQEVILRCVPISNHLYFYWYRQILGQKVEFLVSFYNNEISEKSEIFDDQFSVERPDGSNFTLKIRSTKLEDSAMYFCASSETVGPQHFGDGTRLSIL.

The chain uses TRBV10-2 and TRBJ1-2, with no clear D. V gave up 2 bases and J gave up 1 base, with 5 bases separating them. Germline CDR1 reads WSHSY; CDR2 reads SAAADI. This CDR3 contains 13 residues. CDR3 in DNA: TGCGCCAGCAGTGAGCTCCTTAACTATGGCTACACCTTC. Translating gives CASSELLNYGYTF.

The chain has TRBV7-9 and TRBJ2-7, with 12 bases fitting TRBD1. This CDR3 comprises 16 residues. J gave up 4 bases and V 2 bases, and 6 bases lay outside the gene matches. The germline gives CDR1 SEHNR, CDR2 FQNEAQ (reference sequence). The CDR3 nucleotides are TGTGCCAGCAGCTTAAACTCGGGACAGGGGGCATACGAGCAGTACTTC. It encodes CASSLNSGQGAYEQYF. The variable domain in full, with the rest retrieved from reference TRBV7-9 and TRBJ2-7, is DTGVSQNPRHKITKRGQNVTFRCDPISEHNRLYWYRQTLGQGPEFLTYFQNEAQLEKSRLLSDRFSAERPKGSFSTLEIQRTEQGDSAMYLCASSLNSGQGAYEQYFGPGTRLTVT.

CDR3 nucleotides: TGTGCCAGCAGCGCGATGGGGGGTTGGCTAGCGACAGATACGCAGTATTTT. Its protein product is CASSAMGGWLATDTQYF. V usage is TRBV9 and J usage is TRBJ2-3, with D maybe TRBD2 (6 bases). The CDR3 extends over 17 amino acids. V gave up 3 bases and J gave up 3 bases, with 20 bases separating them. Germline V gene sequence: CDR1 SGDLS, CDR2 YYNGEE.

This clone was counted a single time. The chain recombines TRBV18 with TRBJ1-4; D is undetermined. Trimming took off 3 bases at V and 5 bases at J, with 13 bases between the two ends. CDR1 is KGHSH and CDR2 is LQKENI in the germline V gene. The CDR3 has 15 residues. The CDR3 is CASSPWEGSNEKLFF. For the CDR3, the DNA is TGTGCCAGCTCACCGTGGGAGGGTTCCAATGAAAAACTGTTTTTT.

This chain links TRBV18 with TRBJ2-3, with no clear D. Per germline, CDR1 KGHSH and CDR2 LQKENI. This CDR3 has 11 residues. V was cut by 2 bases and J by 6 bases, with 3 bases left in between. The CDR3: CASSPSDTQYF. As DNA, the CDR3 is TGTGCCAGCTCACCAAGCGATACGCAGTATTTT.

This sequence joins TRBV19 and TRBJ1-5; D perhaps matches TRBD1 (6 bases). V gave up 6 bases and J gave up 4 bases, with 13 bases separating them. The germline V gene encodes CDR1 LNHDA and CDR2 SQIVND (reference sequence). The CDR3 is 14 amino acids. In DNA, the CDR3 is TGTGCCAGTAGGACGGACAGCAGTAATCAGCCCCAGCATTTT. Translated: CASRTDSSNQPQHF.

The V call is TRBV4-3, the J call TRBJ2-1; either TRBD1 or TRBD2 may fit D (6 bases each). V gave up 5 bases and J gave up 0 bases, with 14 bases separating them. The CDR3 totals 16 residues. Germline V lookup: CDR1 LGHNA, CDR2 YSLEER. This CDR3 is CASSYHGGLSYNEQFF. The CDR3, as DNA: TGCGCCAGCAGCTACCACGGGGGCCTCTCCTACAATGAGCAGTTCTTC.

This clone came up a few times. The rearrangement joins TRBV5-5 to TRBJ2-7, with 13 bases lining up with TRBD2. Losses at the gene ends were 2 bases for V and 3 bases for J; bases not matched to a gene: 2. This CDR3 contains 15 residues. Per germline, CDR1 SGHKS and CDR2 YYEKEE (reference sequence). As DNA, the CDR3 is TGTGCCAGCAGCTTAGGGACTAGCGGGATCTACGAGCAGTACTTC. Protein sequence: CASSLGTSGIYEQYF.

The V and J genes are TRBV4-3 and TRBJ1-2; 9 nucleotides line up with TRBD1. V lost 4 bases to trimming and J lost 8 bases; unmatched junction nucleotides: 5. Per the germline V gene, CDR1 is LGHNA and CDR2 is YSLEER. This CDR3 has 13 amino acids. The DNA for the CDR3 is TGCGCCAGCAGCCCACAACAGGGGGCAGGCTACACCTTC. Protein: CASSPQQGAGYTF.

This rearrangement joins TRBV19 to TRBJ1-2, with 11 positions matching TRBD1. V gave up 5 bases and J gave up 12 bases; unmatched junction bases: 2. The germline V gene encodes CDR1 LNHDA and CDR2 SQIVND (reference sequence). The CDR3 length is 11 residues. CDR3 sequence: CASSWDRGNTF. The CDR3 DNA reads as TGTGCCAGTAGTTGGGACAGGGGGAACACCTTC. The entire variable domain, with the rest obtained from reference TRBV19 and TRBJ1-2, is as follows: DGGITQSPKYLFRKEGQNVTLSCEQNLNHDAMYWYRQDPGQGLRLIYYSQIVNDFQKGDIAEGYSVSREKKESFPLTVTSAQKNPTAFYLCASSWDRGNTFGSGTRLTVV.

The CDR3 is CASSGGTARGSDTQYF. The CDR3 coding sequence is TGCGCCAGCAGCGGCGGGACAGCTAGAGGGTCAGATACGCAGTATTTT. V gene TRBV5-1 combines with J gene TRBJ2-3; weak D call: TRBD1 (7 bases). Germline V gene data show CDR1 as SGHRS and CDR2 as YFSETQ. The CDR3 contains 16 residues. V was cut by 4 bases and J by 4 bases, with 19 bases left in between.

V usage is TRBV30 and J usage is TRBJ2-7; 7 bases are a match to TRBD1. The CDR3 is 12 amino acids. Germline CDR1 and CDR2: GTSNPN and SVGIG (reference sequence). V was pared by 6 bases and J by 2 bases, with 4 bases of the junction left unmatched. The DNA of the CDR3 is TGTGCCTGTCGGGACAGAGCCTACGAGCAGTACTTC. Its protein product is CACRDRAYEQYF.

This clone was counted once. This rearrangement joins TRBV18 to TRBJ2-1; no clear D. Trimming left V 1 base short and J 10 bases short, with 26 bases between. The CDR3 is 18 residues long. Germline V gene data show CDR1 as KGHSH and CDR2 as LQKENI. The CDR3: CASSPLGNQLGPQGEQFF. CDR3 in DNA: TGTGCCAGCTCACCACTTGGAAACCAACTTGGCCCCCAAGGAGAGCAGTTCTTC. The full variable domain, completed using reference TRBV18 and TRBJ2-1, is NAGVMQNPRHLVRRRGQEARLRCSPMKGHSHVYWYRQLPEEGLKFMVYLQKENIIDESGMPKERFSAEFPKEGPSILRIQQVVRGDSAAYFCASSPLGNQLGPQGEQFFGPGTRLTVL.

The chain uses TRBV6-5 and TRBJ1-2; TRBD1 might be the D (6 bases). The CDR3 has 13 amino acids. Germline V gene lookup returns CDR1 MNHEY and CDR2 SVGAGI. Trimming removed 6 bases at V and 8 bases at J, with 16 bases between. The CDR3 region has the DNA TGTGCCAGCAGCGTAGGGGGGCGCGAAGGCTACACCTTC. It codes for CASSVGGREGYTF.

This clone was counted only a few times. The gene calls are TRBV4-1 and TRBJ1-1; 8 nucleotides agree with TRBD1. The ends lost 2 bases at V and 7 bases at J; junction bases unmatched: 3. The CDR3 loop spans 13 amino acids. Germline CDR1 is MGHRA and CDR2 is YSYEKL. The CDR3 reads CASSQRTGNEAFF. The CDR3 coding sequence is TGCGCCAGCAGCCAACGGACAGGGAATGAAGCTTTCTTT.

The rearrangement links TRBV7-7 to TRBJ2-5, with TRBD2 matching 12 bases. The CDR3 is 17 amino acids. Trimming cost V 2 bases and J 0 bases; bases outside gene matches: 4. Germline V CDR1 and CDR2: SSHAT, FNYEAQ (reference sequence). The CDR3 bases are TGTGCCAGCAGCTTAAGACTAGCGGGGGCGAACCAAGAGACCCAGTACTTC. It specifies CASSLRLAGANQETQYF.

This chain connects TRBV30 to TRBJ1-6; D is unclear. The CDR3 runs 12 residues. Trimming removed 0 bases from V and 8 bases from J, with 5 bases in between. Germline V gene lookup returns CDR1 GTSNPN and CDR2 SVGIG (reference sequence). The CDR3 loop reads CAWSVMDSPLHF. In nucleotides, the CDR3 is TGTGCCTGGAGTGTGATGGATTCACCCCTCCACTTT.

CDR3 residues: CASSTLPYTGELFF. CDR3 sequence (DNA): TGTGCCAGCAGTACGCTGCCCTACACCGGGGAGCTGTTTTTT. The gene calls are TRBV6-6 and TRBJ2-2; D unresolved. This CDR3 comprises 14 residues. Between the trimmed V and J ends, which lost 5 bases and 3 bases, there was a span of 10 bases. Germline CDR1 and CDR2: MNHNY and SVGAGI (reference sequence).

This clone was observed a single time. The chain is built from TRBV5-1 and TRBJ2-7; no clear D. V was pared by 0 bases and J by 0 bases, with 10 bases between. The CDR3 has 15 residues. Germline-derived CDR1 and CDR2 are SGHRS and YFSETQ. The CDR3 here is CASSLEPTSSYEQYF. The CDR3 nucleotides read TGCGCCAGCAGCTTGGAACCGACGAGCTCCTACGAGCAGTACTTC. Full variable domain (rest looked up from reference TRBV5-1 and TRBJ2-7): KAGVTQTPRYLIKTRGQQVTLSCSPISGHRSVSWYQQTPGQGLQFLFEYFSETQRNKGNFPGRFSGRQFSNSRSEMNVSTLELGDSALYLCASSLEPTSSYEQYFGPGTRLTVT.

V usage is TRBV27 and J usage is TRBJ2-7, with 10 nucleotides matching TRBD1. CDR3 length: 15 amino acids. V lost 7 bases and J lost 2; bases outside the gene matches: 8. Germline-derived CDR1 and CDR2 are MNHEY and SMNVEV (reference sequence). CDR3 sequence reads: CASKLPGQGTYEQYF. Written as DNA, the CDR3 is TGTGCCAGCAAACTCCCGGGACAGGGGACCTACGAGCAGTACTTC.